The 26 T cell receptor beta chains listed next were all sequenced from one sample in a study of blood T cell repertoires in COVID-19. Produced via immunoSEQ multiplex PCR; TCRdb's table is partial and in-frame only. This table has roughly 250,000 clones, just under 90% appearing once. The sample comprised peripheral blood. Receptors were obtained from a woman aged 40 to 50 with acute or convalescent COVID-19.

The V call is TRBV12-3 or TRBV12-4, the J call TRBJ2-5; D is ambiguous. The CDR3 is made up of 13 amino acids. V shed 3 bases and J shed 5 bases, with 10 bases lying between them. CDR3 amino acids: CASSFSPRETQYF. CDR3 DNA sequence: TGTGCCAGCAGTTTTTCGCCCAGGGAGACCCAGTACTTC.

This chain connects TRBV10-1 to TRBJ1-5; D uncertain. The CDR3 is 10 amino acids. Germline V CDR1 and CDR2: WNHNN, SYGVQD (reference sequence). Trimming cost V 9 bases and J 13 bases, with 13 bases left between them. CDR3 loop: CARVACGQHF. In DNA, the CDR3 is TGCGCCAGGGTAGCATGTGGACAGCATTTT.

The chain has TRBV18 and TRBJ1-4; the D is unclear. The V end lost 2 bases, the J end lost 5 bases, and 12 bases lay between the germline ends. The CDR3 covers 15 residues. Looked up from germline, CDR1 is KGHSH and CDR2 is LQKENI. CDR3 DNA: TGTGCCAGCTCACCAGTCGGGAACTCGAATGAAAAACTGTTTTTT. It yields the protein CASSPVGNSNEKLFF.

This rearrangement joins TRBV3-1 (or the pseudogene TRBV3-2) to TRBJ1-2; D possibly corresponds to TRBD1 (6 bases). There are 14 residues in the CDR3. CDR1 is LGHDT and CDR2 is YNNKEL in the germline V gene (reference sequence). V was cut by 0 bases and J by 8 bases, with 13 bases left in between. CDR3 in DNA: TGTGCCAGCAGCCAAGAAGGGGGTGGGGAAGGCTACACCTTC. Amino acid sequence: CASSQEGGGEGYTF.

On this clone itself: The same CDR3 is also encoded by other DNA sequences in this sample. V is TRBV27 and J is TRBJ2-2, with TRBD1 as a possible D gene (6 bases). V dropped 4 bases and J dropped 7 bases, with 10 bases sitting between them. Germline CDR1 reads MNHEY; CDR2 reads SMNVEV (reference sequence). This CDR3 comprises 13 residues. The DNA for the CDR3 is TGTGCCAGCAGTTATCTGACAGGCGGGGAGCTGTTTTTT. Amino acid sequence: CASSYLTGGELFF.

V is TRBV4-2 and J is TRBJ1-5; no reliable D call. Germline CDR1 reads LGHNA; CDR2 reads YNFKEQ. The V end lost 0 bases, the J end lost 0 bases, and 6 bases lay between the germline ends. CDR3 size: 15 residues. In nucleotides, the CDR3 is TGTGCCAGCAGCCAAGATCTCTATAGCAATCAGCCCCAGCATTTT. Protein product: CASSQDLYSNQPQHF.

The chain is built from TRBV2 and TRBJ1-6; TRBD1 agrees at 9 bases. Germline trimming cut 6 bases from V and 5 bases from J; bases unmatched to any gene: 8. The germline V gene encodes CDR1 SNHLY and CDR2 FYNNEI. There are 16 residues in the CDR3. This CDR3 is CASSVQGARDNSPLHF. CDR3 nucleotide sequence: TGTGCCAGCAGCGTACAGGGGGCTAGGGATAATTCACCCCTCCACTTT. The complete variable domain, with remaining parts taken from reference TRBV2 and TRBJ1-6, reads EPEVTQTPSHQVTQMGQEVILRCVPISNHLYFYWYRQILGQKVEFLVSFYNNEISEKSEIFDDQFSVERPDGSNFTLKIRSTKLEDSAMYFCASSVQGARDNSPLHFGNGTRLTVT.

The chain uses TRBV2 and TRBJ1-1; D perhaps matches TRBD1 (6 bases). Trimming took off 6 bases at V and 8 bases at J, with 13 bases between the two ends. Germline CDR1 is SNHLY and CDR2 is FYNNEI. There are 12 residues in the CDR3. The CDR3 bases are TGTGCCAGCAGGACAGGCCTCTTGGAAGCTTTCTTT. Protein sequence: CASRTGLLEAFF.

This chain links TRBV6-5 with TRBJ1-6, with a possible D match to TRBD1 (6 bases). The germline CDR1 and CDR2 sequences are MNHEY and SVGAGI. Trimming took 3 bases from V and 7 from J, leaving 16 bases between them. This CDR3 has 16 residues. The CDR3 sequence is CASSYDNRVRNSPLHF. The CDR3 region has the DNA TGTGCCAGCAGTTATGACAACAGGGTTAGGAATTCACCCCTCCACTTT.

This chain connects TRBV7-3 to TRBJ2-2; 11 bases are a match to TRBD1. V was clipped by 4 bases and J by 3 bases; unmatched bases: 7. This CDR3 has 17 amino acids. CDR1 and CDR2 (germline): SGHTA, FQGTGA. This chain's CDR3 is CASSSPGQGVDTGELFF. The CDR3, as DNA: TGTGCCAGCAGCTCGCCGGGACAGGGGGTGGACACCGGGGAGCTGTTTTTT.

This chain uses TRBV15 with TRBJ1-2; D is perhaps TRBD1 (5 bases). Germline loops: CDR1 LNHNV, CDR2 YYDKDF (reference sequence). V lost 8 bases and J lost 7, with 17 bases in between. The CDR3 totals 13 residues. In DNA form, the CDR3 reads TGTGCCACCGTAGCAGGGAACGTTTTTGGCTACACCTTC. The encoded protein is CATVAGNVFGYTF.

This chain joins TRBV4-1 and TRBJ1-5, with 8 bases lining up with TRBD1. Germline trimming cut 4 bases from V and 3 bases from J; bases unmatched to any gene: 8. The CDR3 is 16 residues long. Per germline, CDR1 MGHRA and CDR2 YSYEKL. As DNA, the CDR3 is TGCGCCAGCAGCCCTAACATGGACAGGGACAATCAGCCCCAGCATTTT. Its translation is CASSPNMDRDNQPQHF.

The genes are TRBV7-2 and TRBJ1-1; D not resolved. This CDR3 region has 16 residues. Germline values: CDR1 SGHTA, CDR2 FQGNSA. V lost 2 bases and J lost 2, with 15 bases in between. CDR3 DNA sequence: TGTGCCAGCAGCTTAATGGGCCCCGCAACAAACACTGAAGCTTTCTTT. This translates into CASSLMGPATNTEAFF.

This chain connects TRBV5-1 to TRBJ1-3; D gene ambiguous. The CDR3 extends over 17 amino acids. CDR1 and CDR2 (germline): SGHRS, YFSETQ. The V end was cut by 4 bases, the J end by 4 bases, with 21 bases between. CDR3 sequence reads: CASSRGPSPEKGNTIYF. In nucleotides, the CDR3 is TGCGCCAGCAGCCGCGGGCCGTCCCCCGAGAAGGGAAACACCATATATTTT.

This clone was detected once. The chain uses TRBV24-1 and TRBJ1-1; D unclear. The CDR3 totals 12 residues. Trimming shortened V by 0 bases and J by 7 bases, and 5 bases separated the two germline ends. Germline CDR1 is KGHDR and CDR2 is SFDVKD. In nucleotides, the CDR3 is TGTGCCACCAGTGATTTGCACAGTGAAGCTTTCTTT. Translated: CATSDLHSEAFF.

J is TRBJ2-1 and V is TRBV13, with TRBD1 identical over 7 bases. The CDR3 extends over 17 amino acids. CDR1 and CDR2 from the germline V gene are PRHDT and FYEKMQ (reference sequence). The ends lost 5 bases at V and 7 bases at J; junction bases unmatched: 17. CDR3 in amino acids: CASSLEEVQGFGNEQFF. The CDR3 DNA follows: TGTGCCAGCAGCCTAGAAGAGGTACAGGGGTTTGGGAATGAGCAGTTCTTC.

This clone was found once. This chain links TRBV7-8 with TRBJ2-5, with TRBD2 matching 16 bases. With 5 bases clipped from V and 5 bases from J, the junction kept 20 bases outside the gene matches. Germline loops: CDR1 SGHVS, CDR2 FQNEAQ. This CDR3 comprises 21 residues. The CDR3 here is CASSTAPGLAGGPLREETQYF. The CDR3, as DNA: TGTGCCAGCAGCACCGCCCCGGGACTAGCGGGGGGGCCCCTTAGGGAGGAGACCCAGTACTTC.

Written as DNA, the CDR3 is TGTGCCAGCAGCTTAGGCGGGGGGGCTGGAGATACGCAGTATTTT. Protein: CASSLGGGAGDTQYF. The chain uses TRBV7-3 and TRBJ2-3; 9 nucleotides align to TRBD2. The CDR3 runs to 15 residues. V trimming: 2 bases; J trimming: 5 bases; junction bases outside the gene matches: 5. The germline CDR1 and CDR2 sequences are SGHTA and FQGTGA. Supplemented by reference TRBV7-3 and TRBJ2-3, the full variable domain reads GAGVSQTPSNKVTEKGKYVELRCDPISGHTALYWYRQSLGQGPEFLIYFQGTGAADDSGLPNDRFFAVRPEGSVSTLKIQRTERGDSAVYLCASSLGGGAGDTQYFGPGTRLTVL.

Here the CDR3 reads CASSSPGQGTASYNEQFF. The CDR3 DNA sequence: TGTGCCAGCAGTTCCCCCGGACAGGGGACGGCCTCCTACAATGAGCAGTTCTTC. The rearrangement uses TRBV27 and TRBJ2-1; TRBD1 matches 9 bases. V gave up 4 bases and J gave up 0 bases; unmatched junction bases: 10. Germline V gene data show CDR1 as MNHEY and CDR2 as SMNVEV (reference sequence). The CDR3 runs to 18 residues.

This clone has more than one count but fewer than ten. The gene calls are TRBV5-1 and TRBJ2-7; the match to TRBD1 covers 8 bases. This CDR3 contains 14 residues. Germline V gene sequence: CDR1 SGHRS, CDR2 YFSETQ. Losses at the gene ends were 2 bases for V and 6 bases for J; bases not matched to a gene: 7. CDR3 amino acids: CASSFQGASGEQYV. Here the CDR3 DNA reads TGCGCCAGCAGCTTTCAGGGGGCGTCGGGCGAGCAGTACGTC.

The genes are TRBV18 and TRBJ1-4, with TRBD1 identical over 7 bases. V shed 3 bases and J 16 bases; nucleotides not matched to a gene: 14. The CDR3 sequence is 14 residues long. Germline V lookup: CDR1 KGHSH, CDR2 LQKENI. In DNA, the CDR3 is TGTGCCAGCTCACCGCCTGAGACAGGGCTACCTAAGTTTTTT. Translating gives CASSPPETGLPKFF. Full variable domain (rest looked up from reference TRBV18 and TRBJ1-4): NAGVMQNPRHLVRRRGQEARLRCSPMKGHSHVYWYRQLPEEGLKFMVYLQKENIIDESGMPKERFSAEFPKEGPSILRIQQVVRGDSAAYFCASSPPETGLPKFFGSGTQLSVL.

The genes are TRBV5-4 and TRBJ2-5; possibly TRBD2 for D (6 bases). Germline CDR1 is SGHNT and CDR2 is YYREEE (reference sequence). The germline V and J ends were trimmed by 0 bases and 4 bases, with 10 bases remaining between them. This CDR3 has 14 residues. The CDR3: CASSLGAGTETQYF. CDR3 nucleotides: TGTGCCAGCAGCTTGGGGGCGGGGACAGAGACCCAGTACTTC. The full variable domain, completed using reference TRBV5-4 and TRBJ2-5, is ETGVTQSPTHLIKTRGQQVTLRCSSQSGHNTVSWYQQALGQGPQFIFQYYREEENGRGNFPPRFSGLQFPNYSSELNVNALELDDSALYLCASSLGAGTETQYFGPGTRLLVL.

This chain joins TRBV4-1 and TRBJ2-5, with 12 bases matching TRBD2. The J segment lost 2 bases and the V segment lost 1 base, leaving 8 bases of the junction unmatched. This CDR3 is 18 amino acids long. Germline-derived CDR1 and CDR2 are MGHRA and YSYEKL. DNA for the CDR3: TGCGCCAGCAGCCAAGCCACGCTAGCGGGGGGGAGGCAAGAGACCCAGTACTTC. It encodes CASSQATLAGGRQETQYF.

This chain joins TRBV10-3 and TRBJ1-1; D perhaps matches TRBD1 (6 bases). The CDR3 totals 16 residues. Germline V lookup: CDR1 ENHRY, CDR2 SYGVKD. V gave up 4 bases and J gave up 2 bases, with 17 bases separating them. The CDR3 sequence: CAISVLGEGGNTEAFF. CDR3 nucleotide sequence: TGTGCCATCAGTGTTCTGGGGGAAGGGGGTAACACTGAAGCTTTCTTT.

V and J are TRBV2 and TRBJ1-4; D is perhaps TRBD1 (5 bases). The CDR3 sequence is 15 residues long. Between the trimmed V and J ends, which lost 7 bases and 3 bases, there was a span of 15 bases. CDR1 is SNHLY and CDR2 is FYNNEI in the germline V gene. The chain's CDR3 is CASTLLGGANEKLFF. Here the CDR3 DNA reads TGTGCCAGCACCTTGTTGGGGGGTGCTAATGAAAAACTGTTTTTT.

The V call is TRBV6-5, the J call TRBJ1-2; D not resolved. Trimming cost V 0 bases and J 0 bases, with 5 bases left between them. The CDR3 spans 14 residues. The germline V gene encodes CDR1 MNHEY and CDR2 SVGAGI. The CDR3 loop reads CASSYSGTNYGYTF. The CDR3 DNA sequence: TGTGCCAGCAGTTACTCGGGCACTAACTATGGCTACACCTTC.